The rows below give T cell receptor beta chains drawn from one sample of a study of CD8+ T cells in alopecia areata. Repertoires were generated with immunoSEQ multiplex PCR, while TCRdb's copy carries only in-frame clones and drops some. The sample carries 130,000 to 150,000 clones, about 51% recorded once. Sequencing used CD4+ T cells sorted from blood, obtained at week 0. These receptor sequences come from a human donor with alopecia areata. Each CDR3 is given with its conserved first and last residue. D genes are given only for firm matches. A clone size is listed for some rows: how often the clone was seen (once, few, many), or a class if it is expanded.

D gene	V gene	clone size	J gene	CDR3 DNA	CDR3 protein
.	TRBV7-2	few	TRBJ2-1	TGTGCCAGCAGCCTCGGACTATCCAATGAGCAGTTCTTC	CASSLGLSNEQFF
TRBD2	TRBV7-6	.	TRBJ2-6	TGTGCCAGCAGCTTAGCTTTAGCGGGAGCTTCGGGGGCCAACGTCCTGACTTTC	CASSLALAGASGANVLTF
TRBD2	TRBV5-4	.	TRBJ2-5	TGTGCCAGCAGCATTAGCGGGGGGAGACAAGAGACCCAGTACTTC	CASSISGGRQETQYF
.	TRBV2	.	TRBJ1-2	TGTGCCAGCAGTGCGGGCAGGGTGGATGGCTACACCTTC	CASSAGRVDGYTF
TRBD2	TRBV4-2	.	TRBJ2-5	TGTGCCAGCAGCCGTGGGACTAGCGGGAGTACAGAGACCCAGTACTTC	CASSRGTSGSTETQYF
.	TRBV29-1	few	TRBJ2-1	TGCAGCGTTGAGACTATTTACAATGAGCAGTTCTTC	CSVETIYNEQFF
.	TRBV30	once	TRBJ2-6	TGTGCCTGGAGTGTGAGATCTGGGGCCAACGTCCTGACTTTC	CAWSVRSGANVLTF
TRBD2	TRBV29-1	few	TRBJ2-3	TGCAGCGTTGAAGACCGGACTAGCGGGAGTCGCAGGTCAGATACGCAGTATTTT	CSVEDRTSGSRRSDTQYF
.	TRBV30	few	TRBJ2-3	TGTGCCTGGAGTCAGCAAGAAGGAGATACGCAGTATTTT	CAWSQQEGDTQYF
TRBD1	TRBV2	.	TRBJ1-5	TGTGCCAGCAGTGAAGCTGGACAGGGGGGGCAGCCCCAGCATTTT	CASSEAGQGGQPQHF
.	TRBV5-6	few	TRBJ2-7	TGTGCCAGCAGCTTTTTCCAGGAGGTAACCTACGAGCAGTACTTC	CASSFFQEVTYEQYF
.	TRBV2	.	TRBJ1-5	TGTGCCAGCCTCGGCAGGGAACACCAGCCCCAGCATTTT	CASLGREHQPQHF
.	TRBV29-1	few	TRBJ2-1	TGCAGCGGGGGGTTGGTACGGAATGAGCAGTTCTTC	CSGGLVRNEQFF
TRBD2	TRBV15	.	TRBJ2-1	TGTGCCACCAGCGGGGGACTAGCGGATGAGCAGTTCTTC	CATSGGLADEQFF
.	TRBV7-2	few	TRBJ1-4	TGTGCCAGCAGCTCCCGGTTCTCTGAAAAACTGTTTTTT	CASSSRFSEKLFF
.	TRBV7-9	few	TRBJ1-1	TGTGCCAGCAGCCTACAGGGCCCGAGTGGAGCTTTCTTT	CASSLQGPSGAFF
.	TRBV29-1	.	TRBJ2-3	TGCAGCGTTGAACGGTTGGATACGCAGTATTTT	CSVERLDTQYF
.	TRBV4-1	.	TRBJ2-5	TGCGCCAGCAGCCAATCAGGTCATCGTAGGGCGGAGACCCAGTACTTC	CASSQSGHRRAETQYF
.	TRBV12-5	.	TRBJ1-1	TGTGCTAGTGGTTTGGATACTGAAGCTTTCTTT	CASGLDTEAFF
TRBD1	TRBV27	.	TRBJ2-3	TGTGCCAGCAGTTGGGACAGGGGGACAGATACGCAGTATTTT	CASSWDRGTDTQYF
.	TRBV28	.	TRBJ1-1	TGTGCCAGCAGTCCCACAGGCAGGGGCGAGAACACTGAAGCTTTCTTT	CASSPTGRGENTEAFF
.	TRBV6-5	.	TRBJ2-1	TGTGCCAGCACCCCGAGGGAGAATGAGCAGTTCTTC	CASTPRENEQFF
TRBD1	TRBV5-1	few	TRBJ2-6	TGCGCCAGCAGCACGGGACAGGGGGCTGCGGGGGCCAACGTCCTGACTTTC	CASSTGQGAAGANVLTF
.	TRBV29-1	few	TRBJ1-1	TGCAGCGTTGGGCTGCAACGTGAAGCTTTCTTT	CSVGLQREAFF
.	TRBV5-1	.	TRBJ1-4	TGCGCCAGCAGCTCCGAAGGTGCAGTAAGGATTGAAAAACTGTTTTTT	CASSSEGAVRIEKLFF
.	TRBV5-1	few	TRBJ1-5	TGCGCCAGCAGTGAGGGGAACATAGGGCCCCAGCATTTT	CASSEGNIGPQHF
TRBD2	TRBV30	.	TRBJ2-4	TGTGCCTGGACCCTAGCGGGAGATACCATTCAGTACTTC	CAWTLAGDTIQYF
.	TRBV7-8	.	TRBJ2-7	TGTGCCAGCAGGGAGGGGGCGAGGGAGCAGTACTTC	CASREGAREQYF
.	TRBV29-1	.	TRBJ2-7	TGCAGCGTCCGTCGTACATCTCCCTACTACGAGCAGTACTTC	CSVRRTSPYYEQYF
.	TRBV30	.	TRBJ1-5	TGTGCCTGGAGTGTTGGTGGTCAGCCCCAGCATTTT	CAWSVGGQPQHF
TRBD2	TRBV27	.	TRBJ2-3	TGTGCCAGCAGTCCCACTAGCGGGGTTCCCCCTAGGGCGCAGTATTTT	CASSPTSGVPPRAQYF
TRBD2	TRBV7-3	.	TRBJ2-1	TGTGCCAGCAGCTTAAGCGGCGGGAGGGGGAATGAGCAGTTCTTC	CASSLSGGRGNEQFF
.	TRBV15	.	TRBJ2-7	TGTGCCACCAGCAGAGGAGGAGCGCAGGCCTACGAGCAGTACTTC	CATSRGGAQAYEQYF
TRBD1	TRBV19	few	TRBJ1-5	TGTGCCAGTAGGGGACAGGGGCAAGGTGACAATCAGCCCCAGCATTTT	CASRGQGQGDNQPQHF
.	TRBV29-1	.	TRBJ2-2	TGCAGCGTCACGATGAGGAACACCGGGGAGCTGTTTTTT	CSVTMRNTGELFF
.	TRBV7-9	few	TRBJ1-2	TGTGCCAGCAGCTCCCTTGGGACCAGGGCCGAGGGAGGCTACACCTTC	CASSSLGTRAEGGYTF
.	TRBV30	.	TRBJ1-2	TGTGCCTGGAGAAGGCAGAAAGTCCCCTTCTATGGCTACACCTTC	CAWRRQKVPFYGYTF
.	TRBV25-1	once	TRBJ2-1	TGTGCCAGCAGTGACCATGGGACCTACAATGAGCAGTTCTTC	CASSDHGTYNEQFF
TRBD1	TRBV29-1	once	TRBJ1-2	TGCAGCGTTGGGATCCGGGACAGGGGCTATGGCTACACCTTC	CSVGIRDRGYGYTF
.	TRBV6-5	once	TRBJ1-5	TGTGCCAGCAGTTACACGGGGGGCTCTCAGCCCCAGCATTTT	CASSYTGGSQPQHF
.	TRBV15	few	TRBJ2-5	TGTGCCACCAGCGGTGGGGGCCAAGAGACCCAGTACTTC	CATSGGGQETQYF
.	TRBV30	.	TRBJ1-5	TGTGCCTGGAGTCCTACAGGGCACGCCAATCAGCCCCAGCATTTT	CAWSPTGHANQPQHF
.	TRBV2	.	TRBJ1-3	TGTGCCAGCAGTGAAGCACCCGGGTCTGGAAACACCATATATTTT	CASSEAPGSGNTIYF
.	TRBV29-1	.	TRBJ2-5	TGCAGCGTTGTCGGGGGAGTTGAGACCCAGTACTTC	CSVVGGVETQYF
.	TRBV29-1	.	TRBJ2-7	TGCAGCGCCTCCTGGAATTCCTACGAGCAGTACTTC	CSASWNSYEQYF
.	TRBV5-5	.	TRBJ2-2	TGTGCCAGCAGCTTGGGAGGGAAGTCCGGGGAGCTGTTTTTT	CASSLGGKSGELFF
.	TRBV7-2	.	TRBJ2-7	TGTGCCAGCAGCTTAGTAGGCGGGGCTGACTACGAGCAGTACTTC	CASSLVGGADYEQYF
.	TRBV5-1	.	TRBJ1-1	TGCGCCAGCAGCTTGTATCAGGAGAACACTGAAGCTTTCTTT	CASSLYQENTEAFF
.	TRBV18	once	TRBJ2-7	TGTGCCAGCTCACCCCCCGGGGGAGGCGAGCAGTACTTC	CASSPPGGGEQYF